These 32 T cell receptor beta chains share one sample of origin, sequenced in a study of T cell responses to AZD1222 COVID-19 vaccine. The method was immunoSEQ multiplex PCR; TCRdb's version includes in-frame clones alone and lacks a portion of them. Among 170,000 or so clones listed, 90% to 95% were seen once. The source material was peripheral blood, sampled on day 0 of AZD1222 vaccination. These receptors all come from an adult in good health.

This chain connects TRBV6-2 or TRBV6-3 to TRBJ1-2, with D unresolved. The CDR3 contains 14 residues. Germline V gene sequence: CDR1 MNHEY, CDR2 SVGEGT. V was pared by 5 bases and J by 6 bases, with 16 bases between. The CDR3 sequence is CASSARTDGNGYTF. The CDR3 nucleotides read TGTGCCAGCAGTGCGAGGACGGACGGGAATGGCTACACCTTC.

The genes are TRBV10-3 and TRBJ1-3, with D maybe TRBD1 (6 bases). With 0 bases removed from V and 0 bases from J, the gap between germline ends came to 12 bases. The CDR3 is made up of 17 amino acids. Germline CDR1 reads ENHRY; CDR2 reads SYGVKD. DNA of the CDR3: TGTGCCATCAGTGAGTCGTGGGGGGGACACTCTGGAAACACCATATATTTT. Amino acids: CAISESWGGHSGNTIYF.

The V gene is TRBV6-5, the J gene TRBJ1-4; a weak D match, TRBD1 (5 bases). Trimming pared 3 bases from V and 3 bases from J, leaving 14 bases between. The CDR3 length is 16 residues. CDR1 and CDR2 from the germline V gene are MNHEY and SVGAGI. For the CDR3, the DNA is TGTGCCAGCAGTTATACCGGCAGGGCACCTAATGAAAAACTGTTTTTT. Residues: CASSYTGRAPNEKLFF.

This chain uses TRBV5-1 with TRBJ1-4, with TRBD1 matching over 10 bases. V was clipped by 0 bases and J by 4 bases; unmatched bases: 6. Germline CDR1 and CDR2: SGHRS and YFSETQ. CDR3 length: 17 amino acids. This chain's CDR3 is CASSLGQGAPFNEKLFF. CDR3 sequence (DNA): TGCGCCAGCAGCTTGGGACAGGGGGCGCCCTTTAATGAAAAACTGTTTTTT.

This clone came up once. The chain uses TRBV6-6 and TRBJ1-1; D is unclear. Germline values: CDR1 MNHNY, CDR2 SVGAGI (reference sequence). Trimming removed 3 bases at V and 5 bases at J, with 13 bases between. The CDR3 has 14 residues. The CDR3: CASSYTDLGTEAFF. DNA for the CDR3: TGTGCCAGCAGTTATACGGACCTGGGGACTGAAGCTTTCTTT.

This clone was counted once. V usage is TRBV28 and J usage is TRBJ2-7, with TRBD1 matching over 7 bases. Trimming took 5 bases from V and 5 from J; bases not matched to a gene: 12. Germline CDR1 reads MDHEN; CDR2 reads SYDVKM. The CDR3 extends over 15 amino acids. The CDR3 spells CASSPRDSRLDEQYF. CDR3 DNA: TGTGCCAGCAGTCCGAGGGACAGTAGGTTGGACGAGCAGTACTTC.

This chain joins TRBV6-1 and TRBJ1-2; a weak D match, TRBD1 (5 bases). Trimming removed 2 bases from V and 7 bases from J, with 20 bases in between. Germline CDR1 is MNHNS and CDR2 is SASEGT. The CDR3 is 16 residues long. CDR3 nucleotide sequence: TGTGCCAGCAGTGAAATCCGGGACCTCTACGGGATTGGCTACACCTTC. Protein product: CASSEIRDLYGIGYTF.

This sequence joins TRBV10-3 and TRBJ1-5; tentatively, D is TRBD1 (6 bases). Germline V CDR1 and CDR2: ENHRY, SYGVKD. The ends were cut back, 6 bases at V and 1 base at J, with 7 bases in the middle. The CDR3 runs 13 residues. Here the CDR3 DNA reads TGTGCCATCAGGGACAGAAGCAATCAGCCCCAGCATTTT. It encodes CAIRDRSNQPQHF.

The chain joins TRBV30 to TRBJ2-7, with TRBD1 matching 10 bases. Trimming removed 4 bases from V and 5 bases from J; junction bases left unmatched: 5. This CDR3 region has 13 residues. Per the germline V gene, CDR1 is GTSNPN and CDR2 is SVGIG (reference sequence). CDR3 loop: CAWTTGTGDEQYF. The CDR3 region has the DNA TGTGCCTGGACCACCGGGACAGGGGACGAGCAGTACTTC.

This chain joins TRBV4-3 and TRBJ2-7, with 8 positions matching TRBD1. CDR1 is LGHNA and CDR2 is YSLEER in the germline V gene. V trimming: 4 bases; J trimming: 3 bases; junction bases outside the gene matches: 5. The CDR3 runs to 14 residues. The CDR3 sequence is CASSPWTGIYEQYF. The DNA for the CDR3 is TGCGCCAGCAGCCCGTGGACAGGGATCTACGAGCAGTACTTC.

The CDR3 nucleotides are TGTGCCTGCCCCGGGGGGCAATACAATGAGCAGTTCTTC. The encoded protein is CACPGGQYNEQFF. The chain joins TRBV30 to TRBJ2-1; maybe TRBD2 (7 bases). This CDR3 has 13 amino acids. V gave up 6 bases and J gave up 4 bases, with 13 bases separating them. CDR1 is GTSNPN and CDR2 is SVGIG in the germline V gene (reference sequence).

The J gene is TRBJ2-5, the V gene TRBV5-1, with TRBD2 as a possible D gene (6 bases). The CDR3 contains 15 residues. V lost 4 bases, J lost 3 bases, and 16 bases lay in between. The germline V gene has CDR1 SGHRS and CDR2 YFSETQ. CDR3 sequence: CASSLQAGTEETQYF. The CDR3 bases are TGCGCCAGCAGCCTTCAAGCCGGGACTGAAGAGACCCAGTACTTC.

This chain connects TRBV2 to TRBJ1-2; 7 bases align to TRBD1. The CDR3 loop spans 17 amino acids. The ends lost 2 bases at V and 4 bases at J; junction bases unmatched: 13. Germline CDR1 is SNHLY and CDR2 is FYNNEI. The CDR3 protein is CASSESTDRLFTYGYTF. In DNA form, the CDR3 reads TGTGCCAGCAGTGAATCCACGGACAGGCTGTTTACCTATGGCTACACCTTC. Using reference TRBV2 and TRBJ1-2 for the parts outside the CDR3, the full variable domain is EPEVTQTPSHQVTQMGQEVILRCVPISNHLYFYWYRQILGQKVEFLVSFYNNEISEKSEIFDDQFSVERPDGSNFTLKIRSTKLEDSAMYFCASSESTDRLFTYGYTFGSGTRLTVV.

The V gene is TRBV11-3, the J gene TRBJ2-5; a possible D gene is TRBD2 (5 bases). The CDR3 covers 16 residues. Trimming removed 4 bases at V and 1 base at J, with 16 bases between. CDR1 and CDR2 from the germline V gene are SGHNT and YENEEA. CDR3: CASSYYLGEGQETQYF. CDR3 nucleotide sequence: TGTGCCAGCAGCTATTATCTAGGAGAGGGCCAAGAGACCCAGTACTTC.

The chain links TRBV10-3 to TRBJ1-2, with no clear D. Germline assignment: CDR1 ENHRY and CDR2 SYGVKD. V lost 10 bases to trimming and J lost 6 bases, with 12 bases between them. The CDR3 runs to 11 residues. In DNA, the CDR3 is TGTGCCACGACGGAGTTAAATGGCTACACCTTC. Its protein is CATTELNGYTF.

The genes are TRBV19 and TRBJ1-5; D is perhaps TRBD1 (6 bases). V was clipped by 6 bases and J by 5 bases, with 17 bases between them. This CDR3 comprises 15 residues. The germline V gene encodes CDR1 LNHDA and CDR2 SQIVND (reference sequence). The CDR3 protein is CASSSGGGGYQPQHF. Here the CDR3 DNA reads TGTGCCAGTAGCTCGGGCGGGGGCGGCTATCAGCCCCAGCATTTT.

This clone is a singleton in its sample. The chain couples TRBV7-9 to TRBJ1-1, with D possibly matching TRBD1 (5 bases). The CDR3 spans 15 residues. Between the trimmed V and J ends, which lost 5 bases and 1 base, there was a span of 14 bases. CDR1 and CDR2 from the germline V gene are SEHNR and FQNEAQ (reference sequence). CDR3 bases: TGTGCCAGCAGCAAGTTGGGGGGTTCGAACACTGAAGCTTTCTTT. Translated, it gives CASSKLGGSNTEAFF.

The chain is built from TRBV10-3 and TRBJ1-1, with 8 bases identical to TRBD1. J gave up 0 bases and V 6 bases, and 0 bases lay outside the gene matches. The CDR3 consists of 13 residues. Germline V CDR1 and CDR2: ENHRY, SYGVKD. The CDR3 loop is CAIRGQVNTEAFF. DNA of the CDR3: TGTGCCATCAGGGGACAGGTGAACACTGAAGCTTTCTTT.

V and J are TRBV5-4 and TRBJ1-4; TRBD1 might be the D (5 bases). The CDR3 runs 14 residues. Trimming removed 0 bases from V and 8 bases from J, with 11 bases in between. CDR1 and CDR2 from the germline V gene are SGHNT and YYREEE (reference sequence). The CDR3 sequence: CASSLGGTREKLFF. CDR3 DNA sequence: TGTGCCAGCAGCTTGGGGGGGACTCGGGAAAAACTGTTTTTT.

The J gene is TRBJ1-6, the V gene TRBV4-1, with D possibly matching TRBD1 (6 bases). V shed 4 bases and J shed 8 bases, with 21 bases lying between them. Germline values: CDR1 MGHRA, CDR2 YSYEKL. The length of the CDR3 is 17 residues. CDR3 residues: CASSLGVLGGSYSPLHF. In nucleotides, the CDR3 is TGCGCCAGCAGCCTTGGGGTTTTGGGGGGCTCTTATTCACCCCTCCACTTT.

This clone has only a few counts. The chain carries TRBV5-5 and TRBJ2-7, with D perhaps matching TRBD2 (6 bases). V lost 0 bases, J lost 5 bases, and 12 bases lay in between. Germline V gives CDR1 SGHKS, CDR2 YYEKEE (reference sequence). CDR3 length: 14 amino acids. The CDR3 coding sequence is TGTGCCAGCAGCTTGGTAGGGAGGAATCACGAGCAGTACTTC. It specifies CASSLVGRNHEQYF.

The gene calls are TRBV7-2 and TRBJ2-7, with D possibly TRBD1 on 6 matching bases. Trimming cost V 4 bases and J 2 bases, with 15 bases left between them. Germline CDR1 is SGHTA and CDR2 is FQGNSA. CDR3 length: 15 residues. The CDR3 DNA sequence: TGTGCCAGCAGCTCTCAGCAGGGGACCCCCTACGAGCAGTACTTC. As protein: CASSSQQGTPYEQYF.

In its sample, this clone was seen once. The V gene is TRBV2, the J gene TRBJ1-2, with D possibly matching TRBD1 (5 bases). Trimming stripped 8 bases from V and 7 bases from J, with 17 bases between. Germline V gene lookup returns CDR1 SNHLY and CDR2 FYNNEI. The CDR3 loop spans 13 amino acids. The CDR3: CASAIRGLGGYTF. The CDR3 DNA reads as TGTGCCAGCGCTATTAGGGGTTTGGGTGGCTACACCTTC.

The chain has TRBV4-2 and TRBJ1-2, with 9 bases fitting TRBD1. The germline V gene encodes CDR1 LGHNA and CDR2 YNFKEQ. Trimming removed 0 bases from V and 6 bases from J; junction bases left unmatched: 11. This CDR3 has 17 amino acids. CDR3 loop: CASSQEGGSGTGNGYTF. The CDR3 coding sequence is TGTGCCAGCAGCCAAGAGGGGGGTTCCGGGACAGGGAATGGCTACACCTTC.

V gene TRBV28 combines with J gene TRBJ1-2; TRBD1 matches 8 bases. Germline V gene sequence: CDR1 MDHEN, CDR2 SYDVKM. The CDR3 runs to 13 residues. V was clipped by 4 bases and J by 3 bases; unmatched bases: 1. The CDR3 region is CASSSGGDYGYTF. The CDR3 bases are TGTGCCAGCAGTTCAGGGGGCGACTATGGCTACACCTTC.

This sequence joins TRBV5-4 and TRBJ1-1, with a possible D match to TRBD1 (5 bases). Trimming removed 3 bases from V and 4 bases from J, with 7 bases in between. Germline values: CDR1 SGHNT, CDR2 YYREEE (reference sequence). The CDR3 spans 12 residues. CDR3 DNA: TGTGCCAGCAGCTCGGGGGGCACTGAAGCTTTCTTT. Protein: CASSSGGTEAFF.

CDR3 residues: CASSRTYSNTEAFF. CDR3 DNA sequence: TGTGCCAGCAGTCGGACTTACAGCAACACTGAAGCTTTCTTT. This chain connects TRBV28 to TRBJ1-1; D unclear. The germline V and J ends were trimmed by 5 bases and 2 bases, with 12 bases remaining between them. CDR1 is MDHEN and CDR2 is SYDVKM in the germline V gene. This CDR3 is built from 14 residues.

The chain carries TRBV15 and TRBJ1-5; no reliable D call. Between the trimmed V and J ends, which lost 1 base and 8 bases, there was a span of 12 bases. The CDR3 runs to 14 residues. CDR1 LNHNV and CDR2 YYDKDF come from the germline V gene (reference sequence). The DNA of the CDR3 is TGTGCCACCAGCAGAGCCGGGTTTTTGGAGCCCCAGCATTTT. This encodes CATSRAGFLEPQHF.

The chain joins TRBV12-3 or TRBV12-4 to TRBJ1-2; 7 nucleotides align to TRBD1. The length of the CDR3 is 12 residues. V lost 4 bases and J lost 6; bases outside the gene matches: 2. The DNA of the CDR3 is TGTGCCAGCAGTTCCGGGACAGATGGCTACACCTTC. It specifies CASSSGTDGYTF.

The chain links TRBV6-5 to TRBJ1-1; D remains ambiguous. Per germline, CDR1 MNHEY and CDR2 SVGAGI. The CDR3 sequence is 15 residues long. The ends were cut back, 5 bases at V and 1 base at J, with 14 bases in the middle. Written as DNA, the CDR3 is TGTGCCAGCAGTCTTTTGGGTTCGGGGAACACTGAAGCTTTCTTT. It yields the protein CASSLLGSGNTEAFF.

The gene calls are TRBV7-2 and TRBJ2-2, with D unclear. The length of the CDR3 is 15 residues. The V end was cut by 1 base, the J end by 6 bases, with 12 bases between. CDR1 SGHTA and CDR2 FQGNSA come from the germline V gene. The CDR3 protein is CASSLVGSGSGELFF. The CDR3 nucleotides are TGTGCCAGCAGCTTAGTAGGTTCAGGATCCGGGGAGCTGTTTTTT. The full variable domain, completed using reference TRBV7-2 and TRBJ2-2, is GAGVSQSPSNKVTEKGKDVELRCDPISGHTALYWYRQSLGQGLEFLIYFQGNSAPDKSGLPSDRFSAERTGGSVSTLTIQRTQQEDSAVYLCASSLVGSGSGELFFGEGSRLTVL.

CDR3 sequence (DNA): TGTGCCAGCAGCTTAGCGCAAGGGGCGCGAGGTGAAAAACTGTTTTTT. It encodes CASSLAQGARGEKLFF. The rearrangement uses TRBV7-8 and TRBJ1-4; a weak D match, TRBD1 (5 bases). Germline V gene sequence: CDR1 SGHVS, CDR2 FQNEAQ. The CDR3 totals 16 residues. V lost 0 bases and J lost 7, with 15 bases in between. Complete variable domain (other parts from reference TRBV7-8 and TRBJ1-4): GAGVSQSPRYKVAKRGQDVALRCDPISGHVSLFWYQQALGQGPEFLTYFQNEAQLDKSGLPSDRFFAERPEGSVSTLKIQRTQQEDSAVYLCASSLAQGARGEKLFFGSGTQLSVL.